This T cell receptor (beta chain) comes out of a study of blood T cell repertoires in COVID-19. Trimming stripped 3 bases from V and 5 bases from J, with 16 bases between. The CDR3 runs 16 residues. Germline lookup yields CDR1 LNHDA and CDR2 SQIVND (reference sequence). Assay: immunoSEQ multiplex PCR; the TCRdb copy retains only in-frame clones and omits some. The repertoire holds around 140,000 clones, with roughly 80% as singletons. Source material: peripheral blood. This rearrangement joins TRBV19 to TRBJ1-4, with D unclear. The sequence came from a woman between 45 and 60 years old with active or convalescent COVID-19. CDR3 coding DNA: TGTGCCAGTAGTATCGGCCCAGGTTTCCAGAATGAAAAACTGTTTTTT. This sequence encodes CASSIGPGFQNEKLFF. Full variable domain (outside the CDR3, taken from reference TRBV19 and TRBJ1-4): DGGITQSPKYLFRKEGQNVTLSCEQNLNHDAMYWYRQDPGQGLRLIYYSQIVNDFQKGDIAEGYSVSREKKESFPLTVTSAQKNPTAFYLCASSIGPGFQNEKLFFGSGTQLSVL.